The entry below describes one T cell receptor beta chain. No antigen is known for it. Primers used in a second PCR of about 7 to 12 cycles were a sample-barcoded 5' primer and a J-beta primer mix. All samples yielded 2.5 million or more CDR3-containing paired-end reads. A single record per CDR3 protein comes from TCRdb applying MiXCR to the 5' RACE reads. The table has about 780,000 distinct CDR3 sequences, around 24% seen once. This sample stems from a study of blood T cells in healthy people across ages. Points from the study as a whole: Long-lived and aged donors differed, with more naive CD4+ cells and higher diversity in the long-lived.

CDR1 and CDR2 (germline): MDHEN, SYDVKM. V trimming: 6 bases; J trimming: 5 bases; junction bases outside the gene matches: 9. The CDR3 is 14 residues long. Separately, the same data were catalogued under a study of T cells of mothers and their children. That paper states: Healthy Caucasian mothers, three in number, and their six children were the donors.

Input material: blood. This sequence originates from a boy aged 5 to 17 in good health. V and J are TRBV28 and TRBJ2-5; TRBD2 aligns across 7 bases. The CDR3 nucleotides are TGTGCCAGCAGGAGAGCGGGGACCAGGGAGACCCAGTACTTC. Residues: CASRRAGTRETQYF.